The 14 T cell receptor beta chains given below trace back to one sample, sequenced in a study of CD8+ T cells in alopecia areata. RNA, once extracted, was reverse transcribed into cDNA for use as the sequencing template. Generated by immunoSEQ multiplex PCR, the TCRdb table keeps only in-frame clones and is missing some. The table lists 150,000 or so clones, about nine tenths of them singletons, with more than 12% in the top ten. This specimen consisted of CD8+ T cells sorted from blood, obtained at week 0. These receptors all stem from a human donor with alopecia areata.

About this clone: At the DNA level, this CDR3 is encoded by other sequences in the same sample as well. The chain couples TRBV5-1 to TRBJ2-7, with unresolved D. Trimming shortened V by 5 bases and J by 0 bases, and 9 bases separated the two germline ends. Germline V lookup: CDR1 SGHRS, CDR2 YFSETQ. This CDR3 contains 13 residues. CDR3 nucleotides: TGCGCCAGCAGTCTTTCGAGCTCCTACGAGCAGTACTTC. This codes for CASSLSSSYEQYF.

This rearrangement joins TRBV7-3 to TRBJ2-1, with D possibly TRBD2 on 6 matching bases. Trimming cost V 6 bases and J 3 bases, with 18 bases left between them. Germline assignment: CDR1 SGHTA and CDR2 FQGTGA. CDR3 length equals 16 residues. The DNA of the CDR3 is TGTGCCAGCAGTGTAGGACTACGGAGGCTCTACAATGAGCAGTTCTTC. It specifies CASSVGLRRLYNEQFF.

In this sample, this clone turned up once. Here the CDR3 DNA reads TGTGCCAGCACCCCGGGAGGGAACGGCAATCAGCCCCAGCATTTT. Amino acids: CASTPGGNGNQPQHF. The chain links TRBV27 to TRBJ1-5, with unresolved D. The V end lost 7 bases, the J end lost 2 bases, and 15 bases lay between the germline ends. Germline values: CDR1 MNHEY, CDR2 SMNVEV (reference sequence). CDR3 length: 15 residues.

DNA of the CDR3: TGTGCCAGCAGCCCCCCCACCGGGTTTGACCTACCCAATGAGCAGTTCTTC. Amino acids: CASSPPTGFDLPNEQFF. The chain combines TRBV7-8 with TRBJ2-1; D is ambiguous. Trimming removed 5 bases from V and 6 bases from J, with 23 bases in between. This CDR3 is built from 17 residues. The germline CDR1 and CDR2 sequences are SGHVS and FQNEAQ.

The V and J genes are TRBV19 and TRBJ2-2; 8 bases are a match to TRBD2. The CDR3 extends over 18 amino acids. From germline, CDR1 is LNHDA and CDR2 SQIVND (reference sequence). Germline trimming cut 1 base from V and 4 bases from J; bases unmatched to any gene: 11. In DNA form, the CDR3 reads TGTGCCAGTAGTATAGGATTACGGAGCGGGAGAGCCACCGGGGAGCTGTTTTTT. This gives the protein CASSIGLRSGRATGELFF. Drawing the rest from reference TRBV19 and TRBJ2-2, the complete variable domain is DGGITQSPKYLFRKEGQNVTLSCEQNLNHDAMYWYRQDPGQGLRLIYYSQIVNDFQKGDIAEGYSVSREKKESFPLTVTSAQKNPTAFYLCASSIGLRSGRATGELFFGEGSRLTVL.

The sample holds a few counts of this clone. V usage is TRBV7-6 and J usage is TRBJ1-6; D gene ambiguous. Germline V gives CDR1 SGHVS, CDR2 FNYEAQ. Trimming left V 0 bases short and J 12 bases short, with 9 bases between. The CDR3 is made up of 13 amino acids. Here the CDR3 reads CASSLARGRPLHF. The CDR3 DNA reads as TGTGCCAGCAGCTTAGCGCGAGGGAGACCCCTCCACTTT. The full variable domain, its missing parts supplied by reference TRBV7-6 and TRBJ1-6, is GAGVSQSPRYKVTKRGQDVALRCDPISGHVSLYWYRQALGQGPEFLTYFNYEAQQDKSGLPNDRFSAERPEGSISTLTIQRTEQRDSAMYRCASSLARGRPLHFGNGTRLTVT.

The chain is built from TRBV9 and TRBJ2-3; D remains unclear. Trimming removed 4 bases from V and 2 bases from J, with 11 bases in between. Germline V gene data show CDR1 as SGDLS and CDR2 as YYNGEE. This CDR3 is built from 14 residues. CDR3: CASSPLGSTDTQYF. CDR3 nucleotide sequence: TGTGCCAGCAGCCCCCTAGGATCCACAGATACGCAGTATTTT.

This clone was seen a handful of times. This sequence joins TRBV10-2 and TRBJ1-3; the D gene is possibly TRBD1 (6 bases). Trimming removed 6 bases from V and 7 bases from J, with 16 bases in between. The CDR3 extends over 14 amino acids. Germline CDR1 and CDR2: WSHSY and SAAADI. CDR3 DNA: TGCGCCAGCAGCGAGGGGGTAATAAGCAACACCATATATTTT. Protein sequence: CASSEGVISNTIYF.

The V and J genes are TRBV13 and TRBJ2-7; TRBD1 matches at 7 bases. This CDR3 is 14 amino acids long. J gave up 2 bases and V 5 bases, and 6 bases lay outside the gene matches. The germline V gene encodes CDR1 PRHDT and CDR2 FYEKMQ (reference sequence). The CDR3: CASSLGQIPYEQYF. DNA for the CDR3: TGTGCCAGCAGCCTGGGACAGATACCCTACGAGCAGTACTTC.

This chain joins TRBV4-1 and TRBJ1-1, with D unclear. The CDR3 is 16 amino acids. Trimming took 3 bases from V and 3 from J, leaving 17 bases between them. Germline loops: CDR1 MGHRA, CDR2 YSYEKL. CDR3 in amino acids: CASSQEPGISDTEAFF. The CDR3 DNA reads as TGCGCCAGCAGCCAGGAGCCTGGCATAAGCGACACTGAAGCTTTCTTT.

The chain couples TRBV30 to TRBJ2-1; TRBD2 might be the D (6 bases). This CDR3 region has 11 residues. The ends were cut back, 0 bases at V and 12 bases at J, with 9 bases in the middle. Germline V CDR1 and CDR2: GTSNPN, SVGIG (reference sequence). CDR3 protein: CAWSVGGRQFF. CDR3 bases: TGTGCCTGGAGTGTAGGAGGGCGGCAGTTCTTC.

The chain uses TRBV7-9 and TRBJ1-4; D is possibly TRBD1 (5 bases). V lost 2 bases and J 8 bases, leaving 15 bases between the germline ends. This CDR3 has 15 amino acids. Germline CDR1 SEHNR, CDR2 FQNEAQ (reference sequence). The CDR3 reads CASSLIAKGEEKLFF. The CDR3 DNA reads as TGTGCCAGCAGCTTAATAGCAAAAGGGGAAGAAAAACTGTTTTTT.

This chain links TRBV14 with TRBJ2-3; TRBD1 matches at 9 bases. CDR3 length equals 20 residues. The V gene end was trimmed by 0 bases and the J gene end by 0 bases; junction bases not matched to a gene: 13. CDR1 and CDR2 (germline): SGHDN, FVKESK. CDR3: CASSQDRTGTGRFSTDTQYF. The DNA for the CDR3 is TGTGCCAGCAGCCAAGATCGTACGGGGACAGGGCGATTCAGCACAGATACGCAGTATTTT.

A few counts support this clone. This CDR3 reads CASSLTGQPNYGYTF. The CDR3 nucleotides read TGTGCCAGCAGCTTAACCGGACAGCCAAATTATGGCTACACCTTC. This sequence joins TRBV7-3 and TRBJ1-2; the D gene is possibly TRBD1 (6 bases). V lost 0 bases to trimming and J lost 5 bases, with 13 bases between them. The CDR3 consists of 15 residues. The germline gives CDR1 SGHTA, CDR2 FQGTGA.